A selection of T cell receptor beta chains follows, all from one sample in a study of cytomegalovirus exposure and HLA in healthy donors. The repertoire was sequenced with immunoSEQ multiplex PCR; TCRdb's copy has only in-frame clones and lacks some. The sample shows approximately 160,000 clones, roughly 78% of them seen only once. Material: PBMCs. These receptors originate from a woman aged 50 to 65 in good health and CMV-seropositive. Both conserved end residues are part of each CDR3. A D gene is named only where the DNA matches it firmly. Part of the rows lack a size; the others show once, few, many or a class for expanded clones.

TRBV2	.	TRBJ2-1	TRBD1	12	TGTGCCAGCAGTACAGGGGGGAATGAGCAGTTCTTC	CASSTGGNEQFF
TRBV10-3	.	TRBJ1-3	.	14	TGTGCCATCAGTCAGGGTTACTCTGGAAACACCATATATTTT	CAISQGYSGNTIYF
TRBV5-6	.	TRBJ2-7	.	13	TGTGCCAGCAGCTTTACGGGTTCCTACGAGCAGTACTTC	CASSFTGSYEQYF
TRBV29-1	once	TRBJ2-1	TRBD2	13	TGCAGCGTTGAAGGGACTAGTCTGAATGAGCAGTTCTTC	CSVEGTSLNEQFF
TRBV6-1	.	TRBJ1-3	.	13	TGTGCCAGCAGTGAATCCGGGGGAAACACCATATATTTT	CASSESGGNTIYF
TRBV5-4	.	TRBJ2-7	TRBD1	15	TGTGCCAGCAGCACGGACAGGGGGCCCCGGGGGGAGCAGTACTTC	CASSTDRGPRGEQYF
TRBV10-2	.	TRBJ1-6	TRBD1	14	TGCGCCAACCCACAGGGGGCGAATGATTCACCCCTCCACTTT	CANPQGANDSPLHF
TRBV6-4	.	TRBJ1-5	.	16	TGTGCCAGCAGTGTTCGTGCCCCCGGTCCCAATCAGCCCCAGCATTTT	CASSVRAPGPNQPQHF
TRBV19	.	TRBJ2-7	.	12	TGTGCCAGTAGCCCCAATCGGGAGGAGCAGTACTTC	CASSPNREEQYF
TRBV5-4	.	TRBJ2-3	.	15	TGTGCCAGCAGCGTAGGACTGGCCCGCACAGATACGCAGTATTTT	CASSVGLARTDTQYF
TRBV5-6	few	TRBJ2-7	TRBD1	13	TGTGCCAGCAAGGGACAGGGCTTCTACGAGCAGTACTTC	CASKGQGFYEQYF
TRBV11-2	.	TRBJ2-2	TRBD2	16	TGTGCCAGCAGCTCTGGGGGGGGACCGAACACCGGGGAGCTGTTTTTT	CASSSGGGPNTGELFF
TRBV5-1	.	TRBJ2-7	.	15	TGCGCCAGCAGCTTAGGCAGGTTATTCTCCTACGAGCAGTACTTC	CASSLGRLFSYEQYF
TRBV12-2	.	TRBJ1-1	.	18	TGTGCAAGTCGCTTAATGGGGGTCGTCACAGGGGTTAACACTGAAGCTTTCTTT	CASRLMGVVTGVNTEAFF
TRBV6-1	.	TRBJ1-5	.	15	TGTGCCAGCACCCCGACAGATTATAGCAATCAGCCCCAGCATTTT	CASTPTDYSNQPQHF
TRBV7-6	.	TRBJ2-5	TRBD1	17	TGTGCCAGCAGCACAGGAAAGGGACAGGGATACCAAGAGACCCAGTACTTC	CASSTGKGQGYQETQYF
TRBV4-2	.	TRBJ2-3	TRBD2	17	TGTGCCAGCAGCCGGAACGCGGCGGGGGAATTCACAGATACGCAGTATTTT	CASSRNAAGEFTDTQYF
TRBV2	.	TRBJ1-3	.	15	TGTGCCAGCAGGGACGACAGGACGGGCGGAAACACCATATATTTT	CASRDDRTGGNTIYF
TRBV2	.	TRBJ2-7	TRBD2	15	TGTGCCAGCAGTGATGGGCGGGGGGGTAGCTACGAGCAGTACTTC	CASSDGRGGSYEQYF
TRBV5-4	once	TRBJ2-2	.	17	TGTGCCAGCAGCTCAGGAGGGCCCTCCCGGGTAACCGGGGAGCTGTTTTTT	CASSSGGPSRVTGELFF
TRBV4-1	.	TRBJ2-7	TRBD2	15	TGCGCCAGCAGCCAAGATTCGCGGGGGGGCTATGAGCAGTACTTC	CASSQDSRGGYEQYF
TRBV10-1	.	TRBJ1-2	TRBD1	19	TGCGCCAGCAGTGACACGACAGGGGGCATAATCTCATTTAACTATGGCTACACCTTC	CASSDTTGGIISFNYGYTF
TRBV2	.	TRBJ1-1	TRBD1	17	TGTGCCAGCGTGCCCGACCCCGGGACAGGGATGAACACTGAAGCTTTCTTT	CASVPDPGTGMNTEAFF
TRBV6-6	.	TRBJ2-1	.	13	TGTGCCAGCAGTTATGGGGGGGCTGGTGAGCAGTTCTTC	CASSYGGAGEQFF
TRBV7-9	.	TRBJ1-6	.	12	TGTGCCAGCAGCTTCCCCGGACAGCCCCTCCACTTT	CASSFPGQPLHF
TRBV10-2	few	TRBJ2-1	.	15	TGCGCCAGCATCAAAGGGCCAAGCGGTTACAATGAGCAGTTCTTC	CASIKGPSGYNEQFF
TRBV30	few	TRBJ1-2	.	12	TGTGCCTGGAGTCAGAGGTTGTATGGCTACACCTTC	CAWSQRLYGYTF
TRBV14	few	TRBJ1-2	TRBD1	15	TGTGCCAGCAGCCCCCGGACAGGGGGACGGGGTGGCTACACCTTC	CASSPRTGGRGGYTF
TRBV10-3	.	TRBJ1-3	.	13	TGTGCCATCAGGGCCACAGGGGGAAACACCATATATTTT	CAIRATGGNTIYF
TRBV19	.	TRBJ2-3	.	15	TGTGCCAGTAGTCCGGGACGGGGGTGGACAGATACGCAGTATTTT	CASSPGRGWTDTQYF
TRBV9	.	TRBJ1-2	.	13	TGTGCCAGCAGCGTAGAAGGCGCGGAAGGCTACACCTTC	CASSVEGAEGYTF
TRBV7-6	.	TRBJ1-3	.	15	TGTGCCAGCAGCTTAGGGGGAGGGACTGGAAACACCATATATTTT	CASSLGGGTGNTIYF
TRBV13	.	TRBJ2-7	.	13	TGTGCCAGCAGCAAGGGGGTGTCCTACGAGCAGTACTTC	CASSKGVSYEQYF
TRBV5-8	.	TRBJ2-5	TRBD2	15	TGTGCCAGCAGCTTGGGAGGGACTAGCGGGGAGACCCAGTACTTC	CASSLGGTSGETQYF
TRBV30	few	TRBJ2-3	TRBD2	14	TGTGCCCGAGCAGTAGCGGGGGTAATGGATACGCAGTATTTT	CARAVAGVMDTQYF
TRBV5-1	once	TRBJ2-5	TRBD2	16	TGCGCCACCTCTAAATATCGAGGTAGCGGGGAAGAGACCCAGTACTTC	CATSKYRGSGEETQYF
TRBV2	.	TRBJ1-5	.	13	TGTGCCAGCAAAATCGGCGGAGGTCAGCCCCAGCATTTT	CASKIGGGQPQHF
TRBV19	once	TRBJ1-4	.	14	TGTGCCAGTAAGGCGGCAGGGGTTTTCGAAAAACTGTTTTTT	CASKAAGVFEKLFF
TRBV15	.	TRBJ2-7	.	14	TGTGCCACCAGCAGAGATTTAGGGGCCTACGAGCAGTACTTC	CATSRDLGAYEQYF
TRBV6-1	few	TRBJ2-5	.	13	TGTGCCAGCTTCGGGTCGTACCAAGAGACCCAGTACTTC	CASFGSYQETQYF
TRBV19	.	TRBJ2-1	.	15	TGTGCCAGTAGTATCGAGGCAGGGACCTACAATGAGCAGTTCTTC	CASSIEAGTYNEQFF
TRBV7-7	few	TRBJ2-5	TRBD2	15	TGTGCCAGCACCTTGACTAGCGGGGGTTCAGAGACCCAGTACTTC	CASTLTSGGSETQYF
TRBV27	.	TRBJ2-7	TRBD2	13	TGTGCCAGCAGCCTAGCGGGGGGGCACGAGCAGTACTTC	CASSLAGGHEQYF
TRBV6-5	.	TRBJ1-1	.	11	TGTGCCAGCATTCTACAGGGTAAAGCTTTCTTT	CASILQGKAFF
TRBV7-9	.	TRBJ1-5	TRBD1	19	TGTGCCAGCAGCGAAGATGGGACAGGGATGTACTATAGCAATCAGCCCCAGCATTTT	CASSEDGTGMYYSNQPQHF
TRBV5-4	.	TRBJ1-4	.	15	TGTGCCAGCAGCTTGGAAGGGTCGGGGAATGAAAAACTGTTTTTT	CASSLEGSGNEKLFF